The 27 T cell receptor beta chains reported below all come from one sample, sequenced in a study of regulatory T cells in long-lasting Graves disease. Specified time point: persistent/refractory GD, antithyroid drugs over 5 years with positive TRAb. Extracted PBMC RNA gave rise to the TCR library. Building the TCR beta libraries relied on iRepertoire HTBI primers, and CDR3 regions underwent Arm-PCR. Each CDR3 protein gets one entry after TCRdb re-called the multiplex PCR reads with MiXCR. The sample contains a few hundred thousand distinct CDR3 sequences, 20% to 25% of which appear only once. The material sequenced was peripheral blood mononuclear cells (PBMCs), taken when the disease was refractory, from a patient treated with antithyroid drugs. These receptor sequences come from a female donor with Graves disease.

The chain has TRBV20-1 and TRBJ2-2; TRBD2 agrees at 7 bases. Germline CDR1 and CDR2: DFQATT and SNEGSKA (reference sequence). This CDR3 is built from 15 residues. After removal of 1 base from V and 4 bases from J, the junction contained 6 bases not matched to a gene. The CDR3 bases are TGCAGTGCTAGAGGTGGCGGGGGACTCACCGGGGAGCTGTTTTTT. Translation: CSARGGGGLTGELFF.

This clonotype was recorded a few times. CDR3 region: CASSSGTLPGNTIYF. CDR3 sequence (DNA): TGTGCCAGCAGCTCCGGGACATTACCTGGAAACACCATATATTTT. The V call is TRBV7-8, the J call TRBJ1-3; D is possibly TRBD1 (6 bases). This CDR3 spans 15 amino acids. Germline loops: CDR1 SGHVS, CDR2 FQNEAQ. Trimming removed 4 bases from V and 2 bases from J, with 12 bases in between.

This chain uses TRBV5-1 with TRBJ1-2; unclear D gene. Trimming removed 0 bases from V and 6 bases from J, with 18 bases in between. The CDR3 covers 16 residues. The germline V gene has CDR1 SGHRS and CDR2 YFSETQ. CDR3 nucleotide sequence: TGCGCCAGCAGCTTGGCCTCTTGGACTTCGCTAAATGGCTACACCTTC. It is translated as CASSLASWTSLNGYTF.

In its sample, this clonotype was seen many times. Mismatch with germline at one junction end may stem from a read error. The chain joins TRBV12-3 or TRBV12-4 to TRBJ2-7, with a weak D call TRBD2 (5 bases). The CDR3 consists of 15 residues. The CDR3 DNA follows: TGTGCCAGCAGTTTAGGGACGGAGGACCTCTACGGGCAGTACTTC. This gives the protein CASSLGTEDLYGQYF.

The chain joins TRBV28 to TRBJ2-5, with a tentative D call TRBD1 (6 bases). This CDR3 comprises 14 residues. In germline, CDR1 is MDHEN, CDR2 SYDVKM. The V and J ends lost 3 bases and 7 bases respectively, with 15 bases between them. This CDR3 is CASSFVWGPGTQYF. In nucleotides, the CDR3 is TGTGCCAGCAGTTTCGTCTGGGGGCCAGGGACCCAGTACTTC.

The chain carries TRBV28 and TRBJ2-1, with TRBD2 matching over 13 bases. Germline CDR1 MDHEN, CDR2 SYDVKM. CDR3 length: 16 residues. V dropped 1 base and J dropped 7; count of bases not matched to a gene: 4. CDR3 residues: CASSLSGLAGRNEQFF. The CDR3 DNA reads TGTGCCAGCAGTTTATCGGGACTAGCGGGGAGGAATGAGCAGTTCTTC.

V usage is TRBV7-2 and J usage is TRBJ1-1; 7 positions match TRBD1. The trim removed 5 bases at V and 6 bases at J, leaving 9 bases unmatched. CDR1 and CDR2 from the germline V gene are SGHTA and FQGNSA. The CDR3 length is 14 residues. CDR3: CASSTRGDRAEAFF. DNA for the CDR3: TGTGCCAGCAGCACGAGAGGTGACAGGGCTGAAGCTTTCTTT. Variable domain in full (rest from reference TRBV7-2 and TRBJ1-1): GAGVSQSPSNKVTEKGKDVELRCDPISGHTALYWYRQSLGQGLEFLIYFQGNSAPDKSGLPSDRFSAERTGGSVSTLTIQRTQQEDSAVYLCASSTRGDRAEAFFGQGTRLTVV.

This clonotype was observed at least ten times. This chain joins TRBV7-8 and TRBJ2-5; 11 bases are a match to TRBD1. The CDR3 contains 18 residues. With 5 bases clipped from V and 2 bases from J, the junction kept 13 bases outside the gene matches. Germline CDR1 reads SGHVS; CDR2 reads FQNEAQ. CDR3 coding DNA: TGTGCCAGCAGCCACCGGACAGGGGGCGGAGGACGGCAAGAGACCCAGTACTTC. It translates to CASSHRTGGGGRQETQYF.

The sample holds many counts of this clonotype. Written as DNA, the CDR3 is TGCAGTGCTAGGGGGACTAGCGGGACTCAAGAGACCCAGTACTTC. Translation gives CSARGTSGTQETQYF. The chain has TRBV20-1 and TRBJ2-5; 13 bases line up with TRBD2. CDR3 length: 15 residues. Trimming took 3 bases from V and 2 from J; bases not matched to a gene: 3. Germline CDR1 and CDR2: DFQATT and SNEGSKA (reference sequence).

This clonotype showed up many times. The V call is TRBV5-1, the J call TRBJ1-2; 8 positions agree with TRBD1. Germline V gene sequence: CDR1 SGHRS, CDR2 YFSETQ. The V segment lost 4 bases and the J segment 4 bases; nucleotides outside the gene matches: 9. The CDR3 length is 15 residues. The CDR3 is CASSPGQGRAYGYTF. The CDR3, as DNA: TGCGCCAGCAGCCCTGGACAGGGACGGGCCTATGGCTACACCTTC.

This clonotype was recorded at least ten times. The chain is built from TRBV20-1 and TRBJ2-5, with 11 bases fitting TRBD2. Germline-derived CDR1 and CDR2 are DFQATT and SNEGSKA (reference sequence). The V gene end was trimmed by 0 bases and the J gene end by 5 bases; junction bases not matched to a gene: 5. The CDR3 has 15 residues. The CDR3 nucleotides read TGCAGTGCTAGAGATCCTAGCGGGAGGTCGGAGACCCAGTACTTC. This sequence encodes CSARDPSGRSETQYF.

This clonotype was counted at least ten times. The chain links TRBV5-1 to TRBJ2-7; a possible D gene is TRBD1 (6 bases). This CDR3 contains 13 residues. Germline CDR1 and CDR2: SGHRS and YFSETQ. The V and J ends lost 2 bases and 6 bases respectively, with 12 bases between them. Here the CDR3 reads CASSFNREGEQYF. CDR3 DNA sequence: TGCGCCAGCAGCTTCAACAGGGAAGGCGAGCAGTACTTC.

This clonotype was detected only once. The chain links TRBV4-1 to TRBJ1-4; D unclear. CDR3 length: 13 residues. Germline CDR1 reads MGHRA; CDR2 reads YSYEKL. V lost 1 base, J lost 8 bases, and 8 bases lay in between. CDR3 residues: CASSQVMREKLFF. In nucleotides, the CDR3 is TGCGCCAGCAGCCAAGTGATGAGGGAAAAACTGTTTTTT.

This clonotype was picked up a small number of times. A clone one base away is much larger, so this may be a read error. The rearrangement joins TRBV28 to TRBJ1-2; TRBD1 matches 7 bases. CDR3 length equals 15 residues. CDR1 is MDHEN and CDR2 is SYDVKM in the germline V gene. V shed 4 bases, J shed 4 bases, and the junction held 9 bases outside the gene matches. The CDR3 protein is CASSSAGTERYGYTF. CDR3 DNA sequence: TGTGCCAGCAGTTCAGCCGGGACAGAACGCTATGGCTACACCTTC.

This clonotype was recorded a few times. At one of its ends the junction is not consistent with the germline gene, which may arise from a read error. V and J are TRBV4-1 and TRBJ2-7; 15 bases map to TRBD2. Germline V CDR1 and CDR2: MGHRA, YSYEKL. CDR3 length: 17 amino acids. DNA of the CDR3: TGCGCCAGCAGACAAGGGACTAGCGGGGGGACCTCCTACGAGCAGTACTTC. Residues: CASRQGTSGGTSYEQYF.

Regarding this clonotype: A much bigger clone sits one base away, suggesting this may be a read error. The V and J genes are TRBV27 and TRBJ2-5; D tentatively fits TRBD1 or TRBD2 (5 bases each). V was pared by 4 bases and J by 5 bases, with 17 bases between. The CDR3 sequence is 15 residues long. Germline assignment: CDR1 MNHEY and CDR2 SMNVEV (reference sequence). For the CDR3, the DNA is TGTGCCAGCAGTTGGGGGAATCCGAGGGGTGAGACCCAGTACTTC. Translating gives CASSWGNPRGETQYF.

This clonotype was detected ten times or more. This chain connects TRBV28 to TRBJ2-7, with 7 bases matching TRBD1. The CDR3 spans 14 residues. Germline values: CDR1 MDHEN, CDR2 SYDVKM. V trimming: 5 bases; J trimming: 8 bases; junction bases outside the gene matches: 12. In nucleotides, the CDR3 is TGTGCCAGCAGTGAAGACAGGGTTTCCAACAAGCAGTACTTC. It specifies CASSEDRVSNKQYF.

Details on this clonotype: With a much larger clone just one base away, this may be a read error. The chain links TRBV19 to TRBJ1-4; D might be TRBD1 (5 bases). The CDR3 extends over 15 amino acids. CDR1 is LNHDA, CDR2 SQIVND, per germline (reference sequence). Trimming stripped 4 bases from V and 0 bases from J, with 9 bases between. Here the CDR3 DNA reads TGTGCCAGTAGTAAGGGACCAGCAACTAATGAAAAACTGTTTTTT. It yields the protein CASSKGPATNEKLFF.

This clonotype was counted at least ten times. The gene calls are TRBV13 and TRBJ2-7, with D possibly TRBD1 on 5 matching bases. There are 15 residues in the CDR3. Germline-derived CDR1 and CDR2 are PRHDT and FYEKMQ (reference sequence). V lost 6 bases and J 3 bases, leaving 18 bases between the germline ends. The CDR3 protein is CASRFYTDKFYEQYF. The CDR3 nucleotides are TGTGCCAGCAGGTTTTACACGGACAAGTTCTACGAGCAGTACTTC.

The chain couples TRBV4-1 to TRBJ1-2; D gene uncertain. This CDR3 region has 14 residues. From germline, CDR1 is MGHRA and CDR2 YSYEKL. Trimming left V 2 bases short and J 6 bases short, with 13 bases between. The CDR3 sequence: CASSQPRRKDGYTF. In DNA form, the CDR3 reads TGCGCCAGCAGCCAACCGCGGCGGAAGGATGGCTACACCTTC.

This clonotype was observed many times. This sequence joins TRBV20-1 and TRBJ1-1, with a weak D call TRBD1 (6 bases). Germline CDR1 reads DFQATT; CDR2 reads SNEGSKA (reference sequence). V gave up 6 bases and J gave up 2 bases, with 16 bases separating them. The CDR3 length is 14 residues. The DNA of the CDR3 is TGCAGTGCAACGCCGGACAGAATCAACACTGAAGCTTTCTTT. It specifies CSATPDRINTEAFF.

This clonotype was observed once. The V gene is TRBV6-2 or TRBV6-3, the J gene TRBJ1-3; 8 nucleotides agree with TRBD1. Germline-derived CDR1 and CDR2 are MNHEY and SVGEGT. J was trimmed by 0 bases and V by 8 bases; bases with no gene match: 15. This CDR3 spans 18 amino acids. The chain's CDR3 is CASAARTGMPHSGNTIYF. In nucleotides, the CDR3 is TGTGCCAGCGCCGCCCGGACAGGGATGCCCCACTCTGGAAACACCATATATTTT.

This clonotype was recorded at least ten times. The rearrangement joins TRBV27 to TRBJ1-5; D is unresolved. V was trimmed by 0 bases and J by 6 bases, leaving 9 bases between them. CDR1 is MNHEY and CDR2 is SMNVEV in the germline V gene (reference sequence). The CDR3 is made up of 14 amino acids. CDR3 coding DNA: TGTGCCAGCAGTTTATCAGGGTTTGGTCAGCCCCAGCATTTT. Translation: CASSLSGFGQPQHF.

The V and J genes are TRBV5-1 and TRBJ2-5; 11 bases align to TRBD2. Germline loops: CDR1 SGHRS, CDR2 YFSETQ. J was trimmed by 5 bases and V by 2 bases; bases with no gene match: 14. The CDR3 covers 18 residues. The DNA for the CDR3 is TGCGCCAGCAGCTTTAAGGCGGAAACTAGCGGGGGTCGGGAGACCCAGTACTTC. Its translation: CASSFKAETSGGRETQYF.

CDR3 in DNA: TGTGCCAGCAGCTTGTTTGTGGCTAGCGGATCCTACGAGCAGTACTTC. This gives the protein CASSLFVASGSYEQYF. This chain connects TRBV5-6 to TRBJ2-7; TRBD2 matches 7 bases. CDR1 SGHDT and CDR2 YYEEEE come from the germline V gene. The J segment lost 1 base and the V segment lost 1 base, leaving 8 bases of the junction unmatched. This CDR3 comprises 16 residues.

This clonotype came up a few times. This sequence joins TRBV3-1 and TRBJ1-2; no firm D call. CDR1 LGHDT and CDR2 YNNKEL come from the germline V gene (reference sequence). The CDR3 extends over 15 amino acids. V lost 1 base and J lost 0, with 9 bases in between. The CDR3 is CASSQAMGANYGYTF. CDR3 sequence (DNA): TGTGCCAGCAGCCAAGCGATGGGAGCTAACTATGGCTACACCTTC.

The rearrangement joins TRBV3-1 to TRBJ2-7, with 7 bases that match TRBD1. V lost 4 bases, J lost 2 bases, and 11 bases stayed unmatched. The CDR3 contains 16 residues. Germline V gene lookup returns CDR1 LGHDT and CDR2 YNNKEL (reference sequence). In DNA, the CDR3 is TGTGCCAGCAGCCCCCCGTACCTACAGGGGCCCTACGAGCAGTACTTC. It encodes CASSPPYLQGPYEQYF.